These 26 T cell receptor beta chains came from one sample sequenced in a study of blood T cells in healthy people across ages. A second PCR, run for roughly 7 to 11 cycles, used a sample-barcoded 5' primer plus a J-beta primer mix. From the 5' RACE reads, TCRdb called clonotypes with MiXCR, one entry per CDR3 protein. The sample holds around 1,000,000 distinct CDR3 sequences, approximately 25% seen once. The same sample was also used in a study of T cells of mothers and their children.

Sequenced: blood. The receptors shown here come from a girl aged 2 to 10 in good health.

The chain recombines TRBV4-1 with TRBJ2-5, with 10 bases that match TRBD2. From germline, CDR1 is MGHRA and CDR2 YSYEKL. The ends lost 4 bases at V and 0 bases at J; junction bases unmatched: 5. This CDR3 spans 16 amino acids. The CDR3 bases are TGCGCCAGCAGCCCAATAGGACTAGCGGACCAAGAGACCCAGTACTTC. Its translation is CASSPIGLADQETQYF.

The chain is built from TRBV24-1 and TRBJ2-3, with 11 nucleotides matching TRBD2. The CDR3 runs 18 residues. Germline loops: CDR1 KGHDR, CDR2 SFDVKD. The junction had 13 bases not matched to a gene; V was cut back by 7 bases and J by 2 bases. The CDR3 loop reads CATSETLGTSGNTDTQYF. The DNA for the CDR3 is TGTGCCACCAGCGAAACTTTAGGGACTAGCGGAAACACAGATACGCAGTATTTT.

This clonotype showed up just a few times. The chain joins TRBV20-1 to TRBJ2-5, with TRBD2 matching 7 bases. The J call may not be correct, given that the DNA end is closer to TRBJ2-1. The CDR3 runs to 15 residues. The germline CDR1 and CDR2 sequences are DFQATT and SNEGSKA (reference sequence). CDR3 loop: CSADGQAGRVNEQFF. The CDR3, as DNA: TGCAGTGCTGACGGGCAAGCGGGACGAGTCAATGAGCAGTTCTTC.

The chain carries TRBV5-1 and TRBJ2-5, with 10 bases matching TRBD2. This CDR3 contains 16 residues. Germline V gene data show CDR1 as SGHRS and CDR2 as YFSETQ. Trimming at V came to 0 bases and at J to 5 bases, leaving 7 bases not matched to a gene. The CDR3 loop is CASSLASSGSGETQYF. The CDR3 DNA reads as TGCGCCAGCAGCTTGGCGTCTAGCGGGAGTGGTGAGACCCAGTACTTC.

There are a few counts of this clonotype. The rearrangement joins TRBV29-1 to TRBJ2-2; 7 bases match TRBD1. The ends lost 4 bases at V and 0 bases at J; junction bases unmatched: 5. Germline lookup yields CDR1 SQVTM and CDR2 ANQGSEA. This CDR3 is built from 15 residues. In nucleotides, the CDR3 is TGCAGCGTTGTACCGGGACAGACGAACACCGGGGAGCTGTTTTTT. Translated: CSVVPGQTNTGELFF.

This clonotype was picked up one time. This chain joins TRBV24-1 and TRBJ2-7; TRBD1 agrees at 9 bases. Germline V gene data show CDR1 as KGHDR and CDR2 as SFDVKD. The CDR3 length is 14 residues. V lost 6 bases to trimming and J lost 6 bases; unmatched junction nucleotides: 8. Here the CDR3 reads CATSPGTGRSEQYF. CDR3 sequence (DNA): TGTGCCACCAGTCCCGGGACAGGGAGGAGCGAGCAGTACTTC.

The genes are TRBV6-2 or TRBV6-3 and TRBJ1-2; 7 nucleotides line up with TRBD1. J gave up 3 bases and V 6 bases, and 22 bases lay outside the gene matches. CDR1 is MNHEY and CDR2 is SVGEGT in the germline V gene. This CDR3 region has 19 residues. The CDR3 reads CASSLTTGLPAGSDYGYTF. CDR3 DNA sequence: TGTGCCAGCAGCCTTACGACAGGGCTACCGGCAGGTTCCGACTATGGCTACACCTTC.

In its sample, this clonotype was seen a few times. This sequence joins TRBV5-1 and TRBJ2-1; perhaps D is TRBD1 or TRBD2 (7 bases each). This CDR3 has 17 amino acids. Germline CDR1 and CDR2: SGHRS and YFSETQ. Trimming left V 4 bases short and J 2 bases short, with 19 bases between. This CDR3 is CASSKLRGGGTYNEQFF. As DNA, the CDR3 is TGCGCCAGCAGCAAACTCAGGGGGGGAGGGACCTACAATGAGCAGTTCTTC.

The CDR3 coding sequence is TGTGCCAGCAGTTACCTCCTAGAAACCGGGGAGCTGTTTTTT. Residues: CASSYLLETGELFF. The V gene is TRBV6-5, the J gene TRBJ2-2, with D unclear. The length of the CDR3 is 14 residues. Germline CDR1 reads MNHEY; CDR2 reads SVGAGI. Trimming removed 2 bases from V and 5 bases from J, with 9 bases in between.

The chain joins TRBV7-9 to TRBJ2-7, with 11 nucleotides matching TRBD2. The last part of the DNA fits TRBJ2-1 better; the J call may be wrong. This CDR3 spans 17 amino acids. CDR1 SEHNR and CDR2 FQNEAQ come from the germline V gene (reference sequence). As DNA, the CDR3 is TGTGCCAGCAGCTTAGCGGCTAGCGGGAGGCTGCAAGAGGAGCAGTTCTTC. Translation: CASSLAASGRLQEEQFF.

The chain joins TRBV7-9 to TRBJ2-1, with D unresolved. CDR1 is SEHNR, CDR2 FQNEAQ, per germline (reference sequence). This CDR3 is 15 amino acids long. The germline V and J ends were trimmed by 0 bases and 3 bases, with 9 bases remaining between them. CDR3 region: CASSLAAEYYNEQFF. As DNA, the CDR3 is TGTGCCAGCAGCTTAGCTGCAGAATACTACAATGAGCAGTTCTTC.

The sample holds a few counts of this clonotype. The rearrangement joins TRBV27 to TRBJ2-5; D may be TRBD2 (5 bases). The assigned J gene may be wrong: the sequence end matches TRBJ2-1 better. Germline CDR1 is MNHEY and CDR2 is SMNVEV (reference sequence). The CDR3 loop spans 12 amino acids. CDR3 in amino acids: CASNTPGSEQFF. CDR3 nucleotides: TGTGCCAGCAACACGCCGGGGAGTGAGCAGTTCTTC.

The V and J genes are TRBV13 and TRBJ1-4, with 7 positions matching TRBD1. V gave up 5 bases and J gave up 8 bases; unmatched junction bases: 14. Germline assignment: CDR1 PRHDT and CDR2 FYEKMQ (reference sequence). CDR3 length: 16 residues. CDR3 region: CASSDSQGQLSEKLFF. The CDR3 bases are TGTGCCAGCAGCGACTCGCAGGGACAGTTAAGCGAAAAACTGTTTTTT.

This clonotype was detected only a few times. The gene calls are TRBV29-1 and TRBJ2-1, with a tentative D call TRBD2 (5 bases). The V end lost 1 base, the J end lost 6 bases, and 10 bases lay between the germline ends. This CDR3 spans 13 amino acids. The germline V gene encodes CDR1 SQVTM and CDR2 ANQGSEA. The CDR3 nucleotides read TGCAGCGTTGAAGTGAGCGGTAGCAATGAGCAGTTCTTC. As protein: CSVEVSGSNEQFF.

The CDR3 sequence is CSVGVFGTSGGNEQFF. The CDR3 nucleotides are TGCAGCGTTGGAGTGTTTGGGACTAGCGGAGGAAATGAGCAGTTCTTC. This chain links TRBV29-1 with TRBJ2-5; 11 positions match TRBD2. The end of the DNA fits TRBJ2-1 better, so the J call may be wrong. CDR1 and CDR2 (germline): SQVTM, ANQGSEA. The CDR3 consists of 16 residues.

The chain links TRBV6-2 or TRBV6-3 to TRBJ2-7; the match to TRBD2 covers 8 bases. V shed 2 bases, J shed 3 bases, and the junction held 6 bases outside the gene matches. Germline V lookup: CDR1 MNHEY, CDR2 SVGEGT. This CDR3 has 15 residues. CDR3 loop: CASSYGPAGVYEQYF. CDR3 DNA sequence: TGTGCCAGCAGTTACGGCCCAGCGGGAGTCTACGAGCAGTACTTC.

This sequence joins TRBV29-1 and TRBJ1-4; D is possibly TRBD1 (6 bases). The CDR3 totals 13 residues. The V end lost 3 bases, the J end lost 8 bases, and 13 bases lay between the germline ends. Germline-derived CDR1 and CDR2 are SQVTM and ANQGSEA. The CDR3 DNA reads as TGCAGCGTTGAGACAGGAACCCGCGAAAAACTGTTTTTT. It translates to CSVETGTREKLFF. Based on the CDR3 plus reference TRBV29-1 and TRBJ1-4, the full variable domain is SAVISQKPSRDICQRGTSLTIQCQVDSQVTMMFWYRQQPGQSLTLIATANQGSEATYESGFVIDKFPISRPNLTFSTLTVSNMSPEDSSIYLCSVETGTREKLFFGSGTQLSVL.

This clonotype was picked up a small number of times. This chain connects TRBV24-1 to TRBJ2-1; D is unresolved. Germline CDR1 is KGHDR and CDR2 is SFDVKD. This CDR3 comprises 12 residues. Trimming stripped 6 bases from V and 7 bases from J, with 9 bases between. The CDR3 is CATSLNMNEQFF. The CDR3, as DNA: TGTGCCACCAGTCTTAATATGAATGAGCAGTTCTTC.

The sample holds a few counts of this clonotype. This rearrangement joins TRBV27 to TRBJ2-7, with 11 positions matching TRBD2. Germline V lookup: CDR1 MNHEY, CDR2 SMNVEV (reference sequence). Unmatched junction bases numbered 18, after V lost 6 bases and J lost 2 bases. The CDR3 runs to 19 residues. The CDR3 spells CASSLRWSPRLAGTYEQYF. The CDR3 DNA reads TGTGCCAGCAGCCTAAGATGGAGCCCCCGACTAGCGGGAACCTACGAGCAGTACTTC.

This sequence joins TRBV6-6 and TRBJ1-3; no definite D call. From germline, CDR1 is MNHNY and CDR2 SVGAGI (reference sequence). The germline V and J ends were trimmed by 7 bases and 0 bases, with 16 bases remaining between them. This CDR3 contains 16 residues. In DNA form, the CDR3 reads TGTGCCAGCACCGCCCGCGTTGGGTTCTCTGGAAACACCATATATTTT. Amino acid sequence: CASTARVGFSGNTIYF.

This rearrangement joins TRBV20-1 to TRBJ1-2; the D is unclear. CDR3 length equals 11 residues. Germline loops: CDR1 DFQATT, CDR2 SNEGSKA (reference sequence). Trimming shortened V by 8 bases and J by 8 bases, and 15 bases separated the two germline ends. CDR3 DNA sequence: TGCAGTCCCTCCCGCCTGTTCGGCTACACCTTC. Translating it yields CSPSRLFGYTF.

This clonotype has more than one count but fewer than ten. The chain is built from TRBV11-2 and TRBJ2-5; 10 bases are a match to TRBD2. Germline V gene lookup returns CDR1 SGHAT and CDR2 FQNNGV. Losses at the gene ends were 2 bases for V and 1 base for J; bases not matched to a gene: 16. The CDR3 runs 20 residues. The CDR3 nucleotides are TGTGCCAGCAGCTTAAATTTTCAAGGCGCCAGGACTAGCGGCCAAGAGACCCAGTACTTC. Protein: CASSLNFQGARTSGQETQYF.

This clonotype has more than one count but fewer than ten. The chain carries TRBV27 and TRBJ1-2; 10 positions match TRBD1. The CDR3 covers 16 residues. Trimming cost V 5 bases and J 1 base; bases outside gene matches: 7. Germline CDR1 is MNHEY and CDR2 is SMNVEV (reference sequence). CDR3 amino acids: CASSGTGAKNNYGYTF. The DNA for the CDR3 is TGTGCCAGCAGTGGGACAGGGGCGAAAAATAACTATGGCTACACCTTC.

The table lists this clonotype with a few counts. The gene calls are TRBV11-2 and TRBJ2-1, with D perhaps matching TRBD2 (6 bases). Germline loops: CDR1 SGHAT, CDR2 FQNNGV. Trimming took 0 bases from V and 2 from J, leaving 11 bases between them. CDR3 length equals 16 residues. The CDR3 reads CASSLEVGLTYNEQFF. The DNA for the CDR3 is TGTGCCAGCAGCTTAGAAGTCGGACTAACCTACAATGAGCAGTTCTTC.

As DNA, the CDR3 is TGTGCCAGCAGTGATAGGGTGAACAGGGTGGTCACTGAAGCTTTCTTT. Its protein product is CASSDRVNRVVTEAFF. The chain has TRBV2 and TRBJ1-1; D might be TRBD1 (6 bases). The CDR3 extends over 16 amino acids. Germline CDR1 is SNHLY and CDR2 is FYNNEI. V was cut by 3 bases and J by 4 bases, with 18 bases left in between. The full variable domain, in which reference TRBV2 and TRBJ1-1 provide the parts outside the CDR3, is EPEVTQTPSHQVTQMGQEVILRCVPISNHLYFYWYRQILGQKVEFLVSFYNNEISEKSEIFDDQFSVERPDGSNFTLKIRSTKLEDSAMYFCASSDRVNRVVTEAFFGQGTRLTVV.

V usage is TRBV5-4 and J usage is TRBJ2-3, with D tentatively TRBD1 (5 bases). Per the germline V gene, CDR1 is SGHNT and CDR2 is YYREEE (reference sequence). The CDR3 covers 16 residues. V lost 0 bases and J lost 0, with 11 bases in between. Here the CDR3 DNA reads TGTGCCAGCAGCTTGGGGACAACGAGGAGCACAGATACGCAGTATTTT. Its translation: CASSLGTTRSTDTQYF.